This entry lists 27 T cell receptor beta chains sequenced from one sample in a study of neoadjuvant anti-PD-1 for oral cavity cancer. Time point specified: after neoadjuvant nivolumab, at surgical resection. This table comes from immunoSEQ multiplex PCR, and its TCRdb copy is limited to in-frame clones, with some not included. The table records 35,000 to 40,000 clones, around two fifths of them present only once. The sequences come from tumor tissue, collected after nivolumab (anti-PD-1) treatment. These receptors were taken from a person aged 40 to 85 with oral cavity squamous cell carcinoma.

The chain employs TRBV10-3 and TRBJ2-7; D may correspond to TRBD1 or TRBD2 (5 bases each). Germline lookup yields CDR1 ENHRY and CDR2 SYGVKD. The CDR3 contains 14 residues. The V end lost 8 bases, the J end lost 5 bases, and 19 bases lay between the germline ends. The CDR3 coding sequence is TGTGCCATCGGATCCCAGGGACCAGGGAACGAGCAGTACTTC. Translating it yields CAIGSQGPGNEQYF.

This clone showed up just a few times. The chain couples TRBV7-8 to TRBJ1-2; 7 bases are shared with TRBD1. The V gene end was trimmed by 5 bases and the J gene end by 1 base; junction bases not matched to a gene: 7. The CDR3 runs 15 residues. Germline CDR1 and CDR2: SGHVS and FQNEAQ. CDR3 residues: CASSAGTANNYGYTF. The CDR3 nucleotides read TGTGCCAGCAGCGCCGGGACAGCCAATAACTATGGCTACACCTTC.

This clone was found many times. This chain uses TRBV15 with TRBJ1-1; TRBD1 is a possible D gene (5 bases). The CDR3 totals 14 residues. V lost 2 bases, J lost 4 bases, and 11 bases lay in between. Germline lookup yields CDR1 LNHNV and CDR2 YYDKDF (reference sequence). CDR3 in amino acids: CATSRRGLGTEAFF. The CDR3 coding sequence is TGTGCCACCAGCAGACGGGGCCTCGGCACTGAAGCTTTCTTT.

The table lists this clone with many counts. This chain connects TRBV2 to TRBJ1-1; no clear D gene. CDR3 length: 11 amino acids. Per the germline V gene, CDR1 is SNHLY and CDR2 is FYNNEI. Trimming removed 11 bases from V and 4 bases from J, with 11 bases in between. CDR3 amino acids: CACSFRTEAFF. The CDR3 coding sequence is TGTGCCTGTTCCTTCCGCACTGAAGCTTTCTTT.

This clone was recorded many times. This chain connects TRBV30 to TRBJ1-1, with D perhaps TRBD1 (5 bases). Trimming stripped 5 bases from V and 3 bases from J, with 10 bases between. The CDR3 spans 12 residues. In germline, CDR1 is GTSNPN, CDR2 SVGIG (reference sequence). The CDR3 is CAWSQGYTEAFF. In DNA form, the CDR3 reads TGTGCCTGGTCTCAGGGATACACTGAAGCTTTCTTT.

The chain has TRBV6-5 and TRBJ1-2; D possibly corresponds to TRBD1 (5 bases). CDR3 length: 16 residues. Germline V lookup: CDR1 MNHEY, CDR2 SVGAGI. The V end was cut by 2 bases, the J end by 7 bases, with 20 bases between. Written as DNA, the CDR3 is TGTGCCAGCAGTTACAATCCGCCAGGGCATCTCTCTGGCTACACCTTC. Translating it yields CASSYNPPGHLSGYTF.

By sample share, this clone is medium-sized (0.01 to 0.1%). This chain connects TRBV11-1 to TRBJ2-1, with TRBD1 matching 9 bases. Germline CDR1 is SGHAT and CDR2 is FQDESV (reference sequence). There are 15 residues in the CDR3. Trimming took 4 bases from V and 2 from J; bases not matched to a gene: 3. In DNA form, the CDR3 reads TGTGCCAGCAGCTCGGACAGGGGCGCCTACAATGAGCAGTTCTTC. This encodes CASSSDRGAYNEQFF.

The chain is built from TRBV7-9 and TRBJ1-3; D gene ambiguous. Germline V CDR1 and CDR2: SEHNR, FQNEAQ (reference sequence). Trimming shortened V by 0 bases and J by 0 bases, and 9 bases separated the two germline ends. The length of the CDR3 is 16 residues. The CDR3: CASSLAVGNSGNTIYF. DNA of the CDR3: TGTGCCAGCAGCTTAGCAGTAGGAAACTCTGGAAACACCATATATTTT.

This clone was seen only a few times. The rearrangement joins TRBV29-1 to TRBJ1-1; weak D call: TRBD1 (6 bases). The CDR3 runs 14 residues. V was clipped by 5 bases and J by 6 bases, with 19 bases between them. Germline CDR1 reads SQVTM; CDR2 reads ANQGSEA. The CDR3 protein is CSVIRGGVNPEAFF. The CDR3 DNA reads as TGCAGCGTTATAAGGGGGGGGGTAAACCCTGAAGCTTTCTTT.

V gene TRBV5-1 combines with J gene TRBJ2-1; TRBD1 matches at 9 bases. The CDR3 loop spans 16 amino acids. Unmatched junction bases numbered 10, after V lost 4 bases and J lost 5 bases. Germline V gives CDR1 SGHRS, CDR2 YFSETQ. The CDR3 sequence: CASSIGAGTGNNEQFF. CDR3 DNA sequence: TGCGCCAGCAGCATTGGGGCCGGGACAGGGAACAATGAGCAGTTCTTC.

This clone appeared a few times. V gene TRBV5-4 combines with J gene TRBJ2-3; TRBD2 matches at 11 bases. CDR3 length equals 15 residues. From germline, CDR1 is SGHNT and CDR2 YYREEE (reference sequence). V was pared by 4 bases and J by 6 bases, with 7 bases of the junction left unmatched. The DNA for the CDR3 is TGTGCCAGCAGCCAACCTAGCGGGGGGCCCGATACGCAGTATTTT. Its protein product is CASSQPSGGPDTQYF. Drawing the rest from reference TRBV5-4 and TRBJ2-3, the complete variable domain is ETGVTQSPTHLIKTRGQQVTLRCSSQSGHNTVSWYQQALGQGPQFIFQYYREEENGRGNFPPRFSGLQFPNYSSELNVNALELDDSALYLCASSQPSGGPDTQYFGPGTRLTVL.

This clone has a count of ten or more. The chain carries TRBV2 and TRBJ2-7; possible D gene TRBD1, 5 bases. The germline CDR1 and CDR2 sequences are SNHLY and FYNNEI. V lost 7 bases, J lost 3 bases, and 19 bases lay in between. The CDR3 is made up of 15 amino acids. The CDR3 nucleotides read TGTGCCAGCACCCAAATTCGGCAGGGAAGCTACGAGCAGTACTTC. Protein product: CASTQIRQGSYEQYF.

The chain recombines TRBV30 with TRBJ2-3; the D is unclear. CDR1 and CDR2 (germline): GTSNPN, SVGIG (reference sequence). The CDR3 is 14 residues long. Trimming left V 0 bases short and J 2 bases short, with 9 bases between. CDR3 protein: CAWSVSSLTDTQYF. As DNA, the CDR3 is TGTGCCTGGAGTGTATCCAGTCTCACAGATACGCAGTATTTT.

DNA of the CDR3: TGTGCCAGCAGCTTGGGCTCTGGGGAGCTGTTTTTT. Translating it yields CASSLGSGELFF. The chain couples TRBV5-4 to TRBJ2-2; the D is unclear. CDR3 length: 12 residues. Germline V lookup: CDR1 SGHNT, CDR2 YYREEE (reference sequence). V lost 0 bases to trimming and J lost 8 bases, with 5 bases between them.

This clone was detected ten times or more. The chain uses TRBV19 and TRBJ2-2; possibly TRBD2 for D (5 bases). CDR1 and CDR2 from the germline V gene are LNHDA and SQIVND (reference sequence). The V gene lost 9 bases and the J gene lost 1 base, with 9 bases spanning the gap. The CDR3 consists of 13 residues. CDR3 loop: CASGLVNTGELFF. In DNA, the CDR3 is TGTGCCAGCGGACTGGTGAACACCGGGGAGCTGTTTTTT.

The chain is built from TRBV4-1 and TRBJ1-2; TRBD1 matches at 7 bases. Unmatched junction bases numbered 6, after V lost 3 bases and J lost 5 bases. CDR3 length equals 14 residues. Germline V CDR1 and CDR2: MGHRA, YSYEKL. This CDR3 reads CASSQAGTAYGYTF. CDR3 DNA: TGCGCCAGCAGCCAGGCCGGGACAGCGTATGGCTACACCTTC.

V is TRBV7-6 and J is TRBJ2-2; 10 nucleotides agree with TRBD1. CDR1 and CDR2 from the germline V gene are SGHVS and FNYEAQ. The CDR3 has 16 amino acids. The trim removed 1 base at V and 3 bases at J, leaving 2 bases unmatched. CDR3 DNA: TGTGCCAGCAGCTTAGGGGGGACAGGGGACACCGGGGAGCTGTTTTTT. Protein product: CASSLGGTGDTGELFF.

V and J are TRBV7-9 and TRBJ2-7; D remains ambiguous. Trimming took 7 bases from V and 0 from J, leaving 10 bases between them. The length of the CDR3 is 13 residues. The germline gives CDR1 SEHNR, CDR2 FQNEAQ (reference sequence). Here the CDR3 reads CASTAADSYEQYF. In DNA, the CDR3 is TGTGCCAGCACCGCGGCCGACTCCTACGAGCAGTACTTC.

V gene TRBV28 combines with J gene TRBJ2-7; TRBD2 agrees at 9 bases. Germline values: CDR1 MDHEN, CDR2 SYDVKM. V shed 8 bases and J 3 bases; nucleotides not matched to a gene: 5. This CDR3 has 13 residues. The CDR3 here is CASSAGGRYEQYF. CDR3 in DNA: TGTGCCAGCTCAGCGGGAGGTCGCTACGAGCAGTACTTC.

This clone has just a few counts. The rearrangement links TRBV4-1 to TRBJ2-5, with 9 bases matching TRBD2. Trimming removed 0 bases from V and 4 bases from J; junction bases left unmatched: 9. Germline lookup yields CDR1 MGHRA and CDR2 YSYEKL. CDR3 length equals 17 residues. CDR3 amino acids: CASSQDVSGGHRETQYF. The CDR3 bases are TGCGCCAGCAGCCAAGATGTCAGCGGGGGGCACCGAGAGACCCAGTACTTC.

The J gene is TRBJ1-1, the V gene TRBV27; 10 nucleotides align to TRBD1. With V trimmed by 3 bases and J by 1 base, 2 bases remained unmatched. Germline values: CDR1 MNHEY, CDR2 SMNVEV (reference sequence). The CDR3 length is 15 residues. The CDR3 spells CASSLGQGKNTEAFF. Here the CDR3 DNA reads TGTGCCAGCAGTTTGGGACAGGGGAAGAACACTGAAGCTTTCTTT.

This clone is classed as medium-sized (0.01 to 0.1%). The chain joins TRBV5-1 to TRBJ2-3; 8 positions match TRBD1. The CDR3 has 13 amino acids. CDR1 is SGHRS, CDR2 YFSETQ, per germline. Trimming removed 6 bases from V and 7 bases from J; junction bases left unmatched: 7. CDR3 bases: TGCGCCAGCACGCTCCAGGGGGCTAATACGCAGTATTTT. It encodes CASTLQGANTQYF. Together with reference TRBV5-1 and TRBJ2-3, the CDR3 gives the full variable domain: KAGVTQTPRYLIKTRGQQVTLSCSPISGHRSVSWYQQTPGQGLQFLFEYFSETQRNKGNFPGRFSGRQFSNSRSEMNVSTLELGDSALYLCASTLQGANTQYFGPGTRLTVL.

Only a few counts were recorded for this clone. The chain's CDR3 is CASSVRGTSTDTQYF. CDR3 coding DNA: TGTGCCAGCAGCGTCCGCGGGACTAGCACAGATACGCAGTATTTT. This sequence joins TRBV9 and TRBJ2-3, with D maybe TRBD2 (6 bases). CDR1 SGDLS and CDR2 YYNGEE come from the germline V gene. V was clipped by 2 bases and J by 0 bases, with 10 bases between them. CDR3 length: 15 residues.

This clone was seen a handful of times. For the CDR3, the DNA is TGTGCCAGTAGTGAAACTAATGAAAAACTGTTTTTT. Its protein product is CASSETNEKLFF. The V and J genes are TRBV19 and TRBJ1-4; no firm D call. Germline-derived CDR1 and CDR2 are LNHDA and SQIVND (reference sequence). V shed 5 bases and J shed 1 base, with 2 bases lying between them. This CDR3 region has 12 residues.

The table lists this clone with a few counts. The chain has TRBV19 and TRBJ2-3, with a weak D call TRBD2 (6 bases). The length of the CDR3 is 14 residues. Trimming cost V 7 bases and J 7 bases, with 18 bases left between them. The germline CDR1 and CDR2 sequences are LNHDA and SQIVND (reference sequence). CDR3 residues: CASKLTGVENTQYF. The CDR3 DNA follows: TGTGCCAGTAAACTCACGGGAGTGGAAAATACGCAGTATTTT.

This clone was seen more than once but under ten times. V is TRBV5-1 and J is TRBJ2-5; 10 bases are shared with TRBD2. CDR1 is SGHRS and CDR2 is YFSETQ in the germline V gene. The CDR3 has 16 residues. The ends lost 3 bases at V and 2 bases at J; junction bases unmatched: 7. The CDR3 coding sequence is TGCGCCAGCAGCTCTGGAGGTAGCGGGGGGCAAGAGACCCAGTACTTC. The encoded protein is CASSSGGSGGQETQYF. Based on the CDR3 plus reference TRBV5-1 and TRBJ2-5, the full variable domain is KAGVTQTPRYLIKTRGQQVTLSCSPISGHRSVSWYQQTPGQGLQFLFEYFSETQRNKGNFPGRFSGRQFSNSRSEMNVSTLELGDSALYLCASSSGGSGGQETQYFGPGTRLLVL.

The chain is built from TRBV4-1 and TRBJ2-3, with D perhaps TRBD2 (5 bases). The germline V gene encodes CDR1 MGHRA and CDR2 YSYEKL. The CDR3 extends over 16 amino acids. Deletions cut 0 bases from V and 2 bases from J, with 12 bases between. CDR3 sequence reads: CASSQEQERATDTQYF. The CDR3 bases are TGCGCCAGCAGCCAAGAGCAGGAGAGGGCCACAGATACGCAGTATTTT.